A selection of T cell receptor beta chains follows, all from one sample in a study of cytomegalovirus exposure and HLA in healthy donors. The data were produced by immunoSEQ multiplex PCR, yet TCRdb's version contains in-frame clones alone and is incomplete. Found here are about 100,000 clones, roughly three quarters of them singletons; the top ten hold 15% to 20%. The sample consisted of PBMCs. The receptor set was obtained from a woman aged 55-70 years in good health and CMV-seropositive. Each CDR3 is given with its conserved first and last residue. A D gene is named only where the DNA matches it firmly. The listing skips clone size in some rows; elsewhere it reads once, few, many or a size class.

v_call	cdr3_length	j_call	clone_size	d_call	cdr3_aa	cdr3_nt
TRBV7-2	13	TRBJ2-1	NA	NA	CASSQSQRGEQFF	TGTGCCAGCAGCCAAAGTCAAAGGGGTGAGCAGTTCTTC
TRBV29-1	15	TRBJ1-2	NA	TRBD1	CSVLTSDRGFNGYTF	TGCAGCGTTCTTACTTCGGACAGGGGTTTCAATGGCTACACCTTC
TRBV4-2	14	TRBJ1-2	NA	TRBD1	CASSQTGGGYGYTF	TGTGCCAGCAGCCAAACAGGGGGCGGCTATGGCTACACCTTC
TRBV5-8	15	TRBJ1-5	NA	NA	CASSLAGGSNQPQHF	TGTGCCAGCAGCTTGGCCGGAGGGAGCAATCAGCCCCAGCATTTT
TRBV6-5	13	TRBJ1-1	few	NA	CASSYSSRVEAFF	TGTGCCAGCAGTTACTCGAGCAGGGTCGAAGCTTTCTTT
TRBV18	14	TRBJ2-7	NA	TRBD1	CASSRDRVLYEQYF	TGTGCCAGCTCACGGGACAGGGTTCTCTACGAGCAGTACTTC
TRBV6-1	14	TRBJ2-5	NA	NA	CASAYGGAQETQYF	TGTGCCAGCGCCTATGGGGGGGCCCAAGAGACCCAGTACTTC
TRBV5-1	14	TRBJ1-4	NA	TRBD1	CASCQGGADEKLFF	TGCGCCAGCTGCCAGGGGGGCGCGGATGAAAAACTGTTTTTT
TRBV7-2	14	TRBJ2-1	NA	NA	CASSLDQGINEQFF	TGTGCCAGCAGCTTAGATCAGGGGATCAATGAGCAGTTCTTC
TRBV6-6	15	TRBJ2-7	NA	NA	CASSRPRGSSYEQYF	TGTGCCAGCAGTCGCCCACGTGGTAGCTCCTACGAGCAGTACTTC
TRBV19	17	TRBJ2-7	NA	TRBD1	CASSNSPGQGTSYEQYF	TGTGCCAGTAGCAATTCACCGGGACAGGGCACTTCCTACGAGCAGTACTTC
TRBV11-2	12	TRBJ1-3	few	NA	CASSLEGDTIYF	TGTGCCAGCAGCTTAGAAGGAGACACCATATATTTT
TRBV5-6	19	TRBJ2-1	NA	TRBD2	CASSLGGTSGLAAYNEQFF	TGTGCCAGCAGCTTGGGGGGGACTAGCGGGCTGGCGGCCTACAATGAGCAGTTCTTC
TRBV28	16	TRBJ2-2	NA	NA	CASSSGLHARTGELFF	TGTGCCAGCAGTTCCGGACTGCACGCGAGGACCGGGGAGCTGTTTTTT
TRBV30	16	TRBJ1-3	NA	NA	CAWSGYRVPSGNTIYF	TGTGCCTGGAGTGGATACAGGGTCCCCTCTGGAAACACCATATATTTT
TRBV2	15	TRBJ1-4	few	TRBD1	CASRRDRATNEKLFF	TGTGCCAGCAGACGGGACAGGGCAACTAATGAAAAACTGTTTTTT
TRBV14	15	TRBJ1-2	NA	TRBD1	CASSQGQGLYYGYTF	TGTGCCAGCAGCCAAGGACAGGGGCTTTACTATGGCTACACCTTC
TRBV28	15	TRBJ1-1	once	TRBD1	CASSPARGFNTEAFF	TGTGCCAGCAGTCCCGCCAGGGGGTTCAACACTGAAGCTTTCTTT
TRBV28	13	TRBJ2-7	NA	NA	CASSLGPFYEQYF	TGTGCCAGCAGTTTAGGGCCGTTCTACGAGCAGTACTTC
TRBV21-1	15	TRBJ2-5	once	NA	CASSKRVTVGGTQYF	TGTGCCAGCAGCAAAAGGGTGACAGTGGGGGGGACCCAGTACTTC
TRBV29-1	14	TRBJ2-5	NA	TRBD1	CSVEFMTGKETQYF	TGCAGCGTTGAATTTATGACAGGGAAAGAGACCCAGTACTTC
TRBV2	15	TRBJ1-1	few	NA	CASSETGIMNTEAFF	TGTGCCAGCAGTGAAACAGGGATCATGAACACTGAAGCTTTCTTT
TRBV7-9	16	TRBJ2-7	NA	NA	CASSDGGHDLLYEQYF	TGTGCCAGCAGTGATGGTGGGCACGACCTATTATACGAGCAGTACTTC
TRBV19	14	TRBJ2-2	NA	NA	CASSTQGNTGELFF	TGTGCCAGTAGTACTCAGGGGAACACCGGGGAGCTGTTTTTT
TRBV4-1	14	TRBJ1-2	NA	NA	CASSQDHSGYGYTF	TGCGCCAGCAGCCAAGATCATAGCGGCTATGGCTACACCTTC
TRBV19	17	TRBJ1-5	few	NA	CASSLSTGGDSNQPQHF	TGTGCCAGTAGCCTCTCTACGGGGGGCGATAGCAATCAGCCCCAGCATTTT
TRBV6-5	15	TRBJ2-7	NA	TRBD1	CASSPNRGGTYEQYF	TGCGCCAGCAGCCCTAACAGGGGTGGGACCTACGAGCAGTACTTC
TRBV27	11	TRBJ1-1	NA	NA	CASSLSGRAFF	TGTGCCAGCAGTTTATCGGGGAGAGCTTTCTTT
TRBV4-1	21	TRBJ2-1	NA	TRBD2	CASSPPGWGLGTSGSYNEQFF	TGCGCCAGCAGCCCACCCGGCTGGGGTCTAGGGACTAGCGGCTCCTACAATGAGCAGTTCTTC
TRBV15	16	TRBJ2-1	NA	TRBD2	CATSRGASGRADEQFF	TGTGCCACCAGCAGAGGAGCTAGCGGGAGGGCGGATGAGCAGTTCTTC
TRBV30	15	TRBJ2-3	NA	TRBD2	CAWSVGTSGTDTQYF	TGTGCCTGGAGTGTGGGGACTAGCGGCACAGATACGCAGTATTTT
TRBV10-2	18	TRBJ2-2	NA	TRBD1	CASSENVGTGGNTGELFF	TGCGCCAGCAGTGAGAATGTAGGGACAGGGGGGAACACCGGGGAGCTGTTTTTT
TRBV4-2	16	TRBJ2-3	NA	NA	CASSQDYQPGTDTQYF	TGTGCCAGCAGCCAGGACTACCAACCCGGCACAGATACGCAGTATTTT
TRBV6-6	13	TRBJ1-5	few	NA	CASSQGSHQPQHF	TGTGCCAGCAGTCAGGGGAGTCATCAGCCCCAGCATTTT
TRBV15	16	TRBJ2-1	NA	NA	CATSRLPGSNYNEQFF	TGTGCCACCAGCAGATTGCCGGGAAGCAACTACAATGAGCAGTTCTTC
TRBV6-6	15	TRBJ1-2	NA	NA	CASSYPRTVRGGYTF	TGTGCCAGCAGTTACCCTAGGACAGTAAGGGGTGGCTACACCTTC
TRBV10-2	14	TRBJ2-5	NA	NA	CASSERGYQETQYF	TGCGCCAGCAGTGAAAGGGGGTACCAAGAGACCCAGTACTTC
TRBV5-1	16	TRBJ2-2	few	TRBD1	CASRPGTGTVTGELFF	TGCGCCAGCAGACCCGGGACAGGGACTGTCACCGGGGAGCTGTTTTTT
TRBV9	14	TRBJ2-5	NA	TRBD1	CASSSTGVGETQYF	TGTGCCAGCAGTTCAACAGGGGTCGGGGAGACCCAGTACTTC
TRBV2	14	TRBJ1-4	NA	TRBD1	CASSIGTGYEKLFF	TGTGCCAGTTCGATCGGGACAGGGTATGAAAAACTGTTTTTT